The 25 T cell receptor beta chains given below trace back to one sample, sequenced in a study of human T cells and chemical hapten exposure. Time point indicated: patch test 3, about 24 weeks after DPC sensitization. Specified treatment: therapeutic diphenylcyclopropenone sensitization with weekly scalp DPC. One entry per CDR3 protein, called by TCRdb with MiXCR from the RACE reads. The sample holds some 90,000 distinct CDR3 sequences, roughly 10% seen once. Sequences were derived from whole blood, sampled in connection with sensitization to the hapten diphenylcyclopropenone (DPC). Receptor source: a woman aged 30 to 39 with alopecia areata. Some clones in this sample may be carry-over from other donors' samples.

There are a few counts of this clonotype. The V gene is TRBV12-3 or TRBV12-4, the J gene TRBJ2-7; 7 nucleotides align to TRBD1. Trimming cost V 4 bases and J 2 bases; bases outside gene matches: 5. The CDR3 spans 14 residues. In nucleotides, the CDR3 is TGTGCCAGCAGTTCAACCACAGGGGCCTACGAGCAGTACGTC. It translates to CASSSTTGAYEQYV.

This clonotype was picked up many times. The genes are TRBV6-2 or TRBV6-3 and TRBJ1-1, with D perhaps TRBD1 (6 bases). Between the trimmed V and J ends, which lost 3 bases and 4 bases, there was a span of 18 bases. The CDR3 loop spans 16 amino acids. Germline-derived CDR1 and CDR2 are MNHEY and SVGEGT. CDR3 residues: CASSYRGSLGGTEAFF. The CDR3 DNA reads TGTGCCAGCAGTTATCGAGGCTCCTTAGGGGGCACTGAAGCTTTCTTT.

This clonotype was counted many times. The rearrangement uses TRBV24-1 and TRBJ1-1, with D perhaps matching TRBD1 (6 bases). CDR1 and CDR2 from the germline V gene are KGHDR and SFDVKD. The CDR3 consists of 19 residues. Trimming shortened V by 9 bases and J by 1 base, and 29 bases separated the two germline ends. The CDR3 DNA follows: TGTGCCACCCCGTGGGGGGGCGTGGGAATAGAACTTTGGAACACTGAAGCTTTCTTT. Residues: CATPWGGVGIELWNTEAFF.

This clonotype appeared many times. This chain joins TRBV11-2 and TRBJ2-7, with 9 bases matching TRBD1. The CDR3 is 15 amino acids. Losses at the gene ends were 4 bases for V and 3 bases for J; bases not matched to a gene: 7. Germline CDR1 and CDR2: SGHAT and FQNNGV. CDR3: CASSWDRVPGYEQYV. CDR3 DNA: TGTGCCAGCAGCTGGGACAGGGTCCCCGGCTACGAGCAGTACGTC.

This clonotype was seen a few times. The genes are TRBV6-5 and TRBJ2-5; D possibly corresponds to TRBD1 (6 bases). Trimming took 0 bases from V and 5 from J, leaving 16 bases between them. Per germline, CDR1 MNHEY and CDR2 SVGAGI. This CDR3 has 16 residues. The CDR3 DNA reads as TGTGCCAGCAGTTACTCCCTACAGGGAGTCGGTGAGACCCAGTACTTC. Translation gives CASSYSLQGVGETQYF.

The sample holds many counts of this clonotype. The CDR3 nucleotides are TGTGCCAGCAGCAAGACAGGTACTGAAGCTTTCTTT. As protein: CASSKTGTEAFF. This chain connects TRBV12-3 or TRBV12-4 to TRBJ1-1, with D perhaps matching TRBD1 (6 bases). This CDR3 has 12 amino acids. V dropped 6 bases and J dropped 5 bases, with 10 bases sitting between them.

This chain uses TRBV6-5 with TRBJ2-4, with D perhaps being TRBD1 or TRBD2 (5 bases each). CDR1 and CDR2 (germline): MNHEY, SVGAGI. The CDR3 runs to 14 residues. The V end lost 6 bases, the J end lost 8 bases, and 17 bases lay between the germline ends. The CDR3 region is CASSPLGVQDIQYF. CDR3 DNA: TGTGCCAGCAGCCCACTGGGGGTGCAAGACATTCAGTACTTC.

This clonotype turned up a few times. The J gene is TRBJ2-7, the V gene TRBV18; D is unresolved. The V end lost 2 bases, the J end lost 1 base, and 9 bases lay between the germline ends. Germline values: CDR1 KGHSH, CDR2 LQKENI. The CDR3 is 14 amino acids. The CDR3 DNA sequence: TGTGCCAGCTCACCAGGACCATTTTCCTACGAGCAGTACTTC. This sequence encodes CASSPGPFSYEQYF.

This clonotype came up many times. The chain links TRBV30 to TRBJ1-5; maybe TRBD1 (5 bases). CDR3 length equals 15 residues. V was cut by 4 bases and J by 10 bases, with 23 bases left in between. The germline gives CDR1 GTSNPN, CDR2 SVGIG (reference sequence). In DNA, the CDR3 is TGTGCCTGGACCCCCGGGACGCCAGGGCCCGGTCCCCAGCATTTT. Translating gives CAWTPGTPGPGPQHF.

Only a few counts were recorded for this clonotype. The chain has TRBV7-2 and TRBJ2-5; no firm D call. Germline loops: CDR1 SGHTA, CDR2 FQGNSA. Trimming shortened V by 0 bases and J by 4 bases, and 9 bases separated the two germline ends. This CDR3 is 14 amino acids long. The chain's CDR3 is CASSLAGMGETQYF. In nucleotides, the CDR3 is TGTGCCAGCAGCTTAGCGGGAATGGGAGAGACCCAGTACTTC.

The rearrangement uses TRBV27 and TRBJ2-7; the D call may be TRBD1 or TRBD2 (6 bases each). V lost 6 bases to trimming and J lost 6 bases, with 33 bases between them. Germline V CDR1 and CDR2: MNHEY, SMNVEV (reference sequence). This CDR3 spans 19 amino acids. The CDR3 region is CASRERSGGTKYPTSEQYF. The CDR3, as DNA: TGTGCCAGCAGAGAGCGTTCAGGAGGGACAAAATATCCCACGTCCGAGCAGTACTTC.

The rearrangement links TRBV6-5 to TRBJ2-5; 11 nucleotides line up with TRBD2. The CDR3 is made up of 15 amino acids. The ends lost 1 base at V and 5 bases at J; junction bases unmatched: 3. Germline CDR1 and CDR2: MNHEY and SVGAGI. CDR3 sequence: CASSYLAGGTETQYF. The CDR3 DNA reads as TGTGCCAGCAGTTACTTAGCGGGGGGGACGGAGACCCAGTACTTC.

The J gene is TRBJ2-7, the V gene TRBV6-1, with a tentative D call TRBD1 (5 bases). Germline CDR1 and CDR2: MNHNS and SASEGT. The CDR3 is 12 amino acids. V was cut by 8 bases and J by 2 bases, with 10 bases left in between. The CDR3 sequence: CASQDIAYEQYV. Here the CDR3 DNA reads TGTGCCAGCCAGGACATAGCCTACGAGCAGTACGTC.

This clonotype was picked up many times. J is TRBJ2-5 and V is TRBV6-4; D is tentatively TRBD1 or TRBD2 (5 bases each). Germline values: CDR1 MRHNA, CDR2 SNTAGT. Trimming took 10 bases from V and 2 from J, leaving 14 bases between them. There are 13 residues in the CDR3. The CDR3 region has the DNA TGTGCCACGATGCCGGGACCGCAAGAGACCCAGTACTTC. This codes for CATMPGPQETQYF.

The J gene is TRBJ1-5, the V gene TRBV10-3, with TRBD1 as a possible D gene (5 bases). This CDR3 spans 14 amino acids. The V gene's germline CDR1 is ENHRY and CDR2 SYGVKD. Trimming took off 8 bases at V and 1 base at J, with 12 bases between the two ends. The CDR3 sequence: CAIHAGTSNQPQHF. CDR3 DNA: TGTGCCATCCACGCAGGGACGAGCAATCAGCCCCAGCATTTT.

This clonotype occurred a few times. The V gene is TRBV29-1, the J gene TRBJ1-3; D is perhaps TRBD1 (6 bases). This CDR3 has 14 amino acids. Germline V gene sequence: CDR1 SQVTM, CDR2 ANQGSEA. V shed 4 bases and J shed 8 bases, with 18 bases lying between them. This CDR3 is CSVVSQGQGYTIYF. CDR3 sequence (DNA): TGCAGCGTTGTGTCACAGGGACAAGGTTACACCATATATTTT.

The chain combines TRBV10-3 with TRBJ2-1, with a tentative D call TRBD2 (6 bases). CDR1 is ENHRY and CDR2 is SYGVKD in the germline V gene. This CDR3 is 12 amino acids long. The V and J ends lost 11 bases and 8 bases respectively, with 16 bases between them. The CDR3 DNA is TGTGCCCACGGGGACTCGGGGCATGAGCAGTTCTTC. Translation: CAHGDSGHEQFF.

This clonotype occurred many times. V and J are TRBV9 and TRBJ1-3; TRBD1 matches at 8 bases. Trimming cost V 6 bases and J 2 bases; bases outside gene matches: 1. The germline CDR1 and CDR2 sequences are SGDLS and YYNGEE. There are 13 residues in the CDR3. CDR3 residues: CASTRGPGNTIYF. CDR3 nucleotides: TGTGCCAGCACCAGGGGGCCTGGAAACACCATATATTTT.

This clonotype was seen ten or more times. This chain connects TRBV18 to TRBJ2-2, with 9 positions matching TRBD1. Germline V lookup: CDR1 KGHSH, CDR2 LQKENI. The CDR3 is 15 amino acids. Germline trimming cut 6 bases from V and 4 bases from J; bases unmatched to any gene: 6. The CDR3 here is CASSTGTGLTGELFF. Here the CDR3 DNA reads TGTGCCAGCTCCACCGGGACAGGGCTCACCGGGGAGCTGTTTTTT.

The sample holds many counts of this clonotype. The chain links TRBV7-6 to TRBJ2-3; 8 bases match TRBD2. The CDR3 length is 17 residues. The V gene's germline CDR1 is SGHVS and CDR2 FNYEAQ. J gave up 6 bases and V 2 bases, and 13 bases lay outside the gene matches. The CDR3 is CASSLLLEGLGVDTQYF. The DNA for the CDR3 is TGTGCCAGCAGCTTACTTCTCGAGGGACTAGGGGTCGATACGCAGTATTTT. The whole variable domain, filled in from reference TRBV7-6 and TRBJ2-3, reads GAGVSQSPRYKVTKRGQDVALRCDPISGHVSLYWYRQALGQGPEFLTYFNYEAQQDKSGLPNDRFSAERPEGSISTLTIQRTEQRDSAMYRCASSLLLEGLGVDTQYFGPGTRLTVL.

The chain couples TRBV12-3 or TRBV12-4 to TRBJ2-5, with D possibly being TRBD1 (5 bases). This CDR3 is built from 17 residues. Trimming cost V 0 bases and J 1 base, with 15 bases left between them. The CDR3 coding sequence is TGTGCCAGCAGTTTAGCGCTGACCGAAGGGGCCCAAGAGACCCAGTACTTC. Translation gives CASSLALTEGAQETQYF.

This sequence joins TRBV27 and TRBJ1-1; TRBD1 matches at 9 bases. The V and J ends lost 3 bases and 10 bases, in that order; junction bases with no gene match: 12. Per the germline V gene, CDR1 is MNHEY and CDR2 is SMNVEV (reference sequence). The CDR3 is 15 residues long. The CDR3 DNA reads TGTGCCAGCAGTTTTAGAGGGACAGGGCCCATGACAGCTTTCTTT. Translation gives CASSFRGTGPMTAFF.

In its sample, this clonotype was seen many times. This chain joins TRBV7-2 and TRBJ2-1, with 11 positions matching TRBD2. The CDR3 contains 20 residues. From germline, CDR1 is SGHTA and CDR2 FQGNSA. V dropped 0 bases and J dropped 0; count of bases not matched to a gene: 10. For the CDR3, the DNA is TGTGCCAGCAGCTTAGCCAGGCTAGCGGGGGGCCCGAGCTCCTACAATGAGCAGTTCTTC. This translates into CASSLARLAGGPSSYNEQFF.

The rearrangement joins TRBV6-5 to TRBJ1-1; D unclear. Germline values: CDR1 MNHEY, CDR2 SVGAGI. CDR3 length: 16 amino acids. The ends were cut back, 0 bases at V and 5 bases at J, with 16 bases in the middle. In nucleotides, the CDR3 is TGTGCCAGCAGTTACTCGATTTTAATGGGTGAGACTGAAGCTTTCTTT. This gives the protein CASSYSILMGETEAFF.

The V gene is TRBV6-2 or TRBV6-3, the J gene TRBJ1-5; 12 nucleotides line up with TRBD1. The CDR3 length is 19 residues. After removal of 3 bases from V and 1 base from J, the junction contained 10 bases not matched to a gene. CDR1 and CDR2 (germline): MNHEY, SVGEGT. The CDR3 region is CASSYRPGQGARSNQPQHF. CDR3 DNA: TGTGCCAGCAGTTATAGGCCGGGACAGGGGGCGCGAAGCAATCAGCCCCAGCATTTT.